This T cell receptor (beta chain) was obtained from a study of T cell responses to AZD1222 COVID-19 vaccine. Whole-study findings and limits: The reported proportion of spike-specific TCRs targeting unmutated variant regions was nearly half.

On this clone: The antigen remains unidentified.

The germline V gene has CDR1 LNHDA and CDR2 SQIVND (reference sequence). The CDR3 extends over 13 amino acids. With 9 bases clipped from V and 3 bases from J, the junction kept 6 bases outside the gene matches. Sequencing was performed with immunoSEQ multiplex PCR; in TCRdb, only in-frame clones are kept and a portion is missing. Of around 95,000 clones listed, more than 75% are singletons. The rearrangement links TRBV19 to TRBJ2-3, with 7 nucleotides matching TRBD1. This TCR derives from an adult in good health. The input for sequencing was peripheral blood, taken on day 0 of AZD1222 vaccination. CDR3 protein: CASSTGETDTQYF. The CDR3 coding sequence is TGTGCCAGCTCAACAGGGGAGACAGATACGCAGTATTTT.